The 20 T cell receptor beta chains below come from one sample, sequenced in a study of blood T cell repertoires in COVID-19. Profiling relied on immunoSEQ multiplex PCR, and the TCRdb table lists in-frame clones only, not all of them. The sample has about 200,000 clones, about 88% seen once. The sequenced sample consisted of peripheral blood. The source of these receptors is a woman aged 40-49 years who had recovered from COVID-19.

The V and J genes are TRBV19 and TRBJ2-7, with TRBD2 identical over 7 bases. Unmatched junction bases numbered 7, after V lost 9 bases and J lost 2 bases. CDR3 size: 13 residues. CDR1 is LNHDA and CDR2 is SQIVND in the germline V gene (reference sequence). As DNA, the CDR3 is TGTGCCAGCAACGGCGGGAGCCCCTACGAGCAGTACTTC. Protein sequence: CASNGGSPYEQYF.

V and J are TRBV5-1 and TRBJ2-1; 9 bases line up with TRBD2. The CDR3 has 16 residues. The germline V gene has CDR1 SGHRS and CDR2 YFSETQ. V lost 2 bases, J lost 9 bases, and 12 bases stayed unmatched. The chain's CDR3 is CASSLLAGVAAVEQFF. The CDR3 DNA reads TGCGCCAGCAGCTTATTAGCGGGAGTGGCGGCGGTTGAGCAGTTCTTC.

This sequence joins TRBV11-2 and TRBJ2-5; D unresolved. Trimming left V 5 bases short and J 1 base short, with 8 bases between. CDR1 SGHAT and CDR2 FQNNGV come from the germline V gene. The CDR3 covers 13 residues. The CDR3 loop is CASSPHIQETQYF. CDR3 sequence (DNA): TGTGCCAGCAGCCCTCACATCCAAGAGACCCAGTACTTC.

The chain carries TRBV15 and TRBJ1-2, with D perhaps matching TRBD1 (6 bases). Trimming took off 4 bases at V and 7 bases at J, with 13 bases between the two ends. Germline loops: CDR1 LNHNV, CDR2 YYDKDF (reference sequence). The length of the CDR3 is 13 residues. In DNA, the CDR3 is TGTGCCACCAGCACTACAGGGTCTGGTGGCTACACCTTC. This encodes CATSTTGSGGYTF.

The J gene is TRBJ1-2, the V gene TRBV24-1; 7 bases line up with TRBD1. The CDR3 is 13 amino acids. Germline V gene lookup returns CDR1 KGHDR and CDR2 SFDVKD. The J segment lost 7 bases and the V segment lost 4 bases, leaving 5 bases of the junction unmatched. The CDR3 DNA sequence: TGTGCCACCAGTGAAGAGGGGGCACTTGGCTACACCTTC. Translation: CATSEEGALGYTF.

The chain couples TRBV29-1 to TRBJ2-2; TRBD2 is a possible D gene (7 bases). CDR1 and CDR2 (germline): SQVTM, ANQGSEA. V lost 4 bases, J lost 4 bases, and 22 bases lay in between. This CDR3 contains 17 residues. The CDR3 loop reads CSVGGGLAGVRTGELFF. CDR3 nucleotides: TGCAGCGTTGGAGGGGGTCTCGCGGGAGTTCGCACCGGGGAGCTGTTTTTT.

The rearrangement links TRBV5-1 to TRBJ2-5; 8 bases are a match to TRBD1. This CDR3 has 13 amino acids. After removal of 4 bases from V and 4 bases from J, the junction contained 3 bases not matched to a gene. CDR1 is SGHRS, CDR2 YFSETQ, per germline. In nucleotides, the CDR3 is TGCGCCAGCAGCCCGGGACAGGTAGAGACCCAGTACTTC. Translating gives CASSPGQVETQYF.

V and J are TRBV2 and TRBJ1-4, with 9 bases fitting TRBD1. The CDR3 is made up of 15 amino acids. Germline V gene data show CDR1 as SNHLY and CDR2 as FYNNEI. V trimming: 6 bases; J trimming: 8 bases; junction bases outside the gene matches: 10. The CDR3 reads CASRDTGTGTEKLFF. DNA of the CDR3: TGTGCCAGCAGGGATACCGGGACAGGGACCGAAAAACTGTTTTTT.

The CDR3: CAWSGRHEQFF. DNA for the CDR3: TGTGCCTGGAGTGGTCGTCATGAGCAGTTCTTC. The J gene is TRBJ2-1, the V gene TRBV30; D not certain. This CDR3 region has 11 residues. The ends were cut back, 1 base at V and 8 bases at J, with 6 bases in the middle. Germline CDR1 and CDR2: GTSNPN and SVGIG (reference sequence).

V and J are TRBV5-1 and TRBJ2-7; 11 bases are a match to TRBD1. Trimming at V came to 5 bases and at J to 1 base, leaving 2 bases not matched to a gene. Germline-derived CDR1 and CDR2 are SGHRS and YFSETQ. The CDR3 totals 14 residues. CDR3: CASSRDRGSYEQYF. In DNA, the CDR3 is TGCGCCAGCAGTCGGGACAGGGGGTCCTACGAGCAGTACTTC.

This sequence joins TRBV7-9 and TRBJ2-7; 8 nucleotides match TRBD1. The V gene's germline CDR1 is SEHNR and CDR2 FQNEAQ (reference sequence). The CDR3 spans 15 residues. J was trimmed by 2 bases and V by 5 bases; bases with no gene match: 8. CDR3 loop: CASSHGQGATYEQYF. The CDR3 bases are TGTGCCAGCAGCCACGGACAGGGAGCAACCTACGAGCAGTACTTC.

The chain employs TRBV18 and TRBJ2-1, with 7 bases identical to TRBD2. This CDR3 comprises 17 residues. Germline CDR1 and CDR2: KGHSH and LQKENI. Trimming cost V 3 bases and J 0 bases; bases outside gene matches: 8. The DNA for the CDR3 is TGTGCCAGCTCACCCTCGCTAGCGGAGAGCTCCTACAATGAGCAGTTCTTC. Its protein product is CASSPSLAESSYNEQFF. Full variable domain (missing parts from reference TRBV18 and TRBJ2-1): NAGVMQNPRHLVRRRGQEARLRCSPMKGHSHVYWYRQLPEEGLKFMVYLQKENIIDESGMPKERFSAEFPKEGPSILRIQQVVRGDSAAYFCASSPSLAESSYNEQFFGPGTRLTVL.

V is TRBV18 and J is TRBJ2-7; 8 bases match TRBD2. The germline V gene has CDR1 KGHSH and CDR2 LQKENI. V shed 3 bases, J shed 0 bases, and the junction held 1 base outside the gene matches. The CDR3 has 14 amino acids. CDR3 nucleotides: TGTGCCAGCTCACCTAGCGGGACCTCCTACGAGCAGTACTTC. It encodes CASSPSGTSYEQYF.

The rearrangement joins TRBV12-3 or TRBV12-4 to TRBJ1-1, with D perhaps matching TRBD1 (5 bases). V was shortened by 6 bases and J by 6 bases, with 14 bases between the two germline ends. CDR3 length equals 13 residues. CDR3 sequence: CASSSRRAAEAFF. The CDR3, as DNA: TGTGCCAGCAGCTCCCGCAGGGCAGCTGAAGCTTTCTTT.

This chain joins TRBV5-4 and TRBJ2-1; 8 bases line up with TRBD2. This CDR3 comprises 15 residues. Per the germline V gene, CDR1 is SGHNT and CDR2 is YYREEE (reference sequence). V gave up 0 bases and J gave up 3 bases; unmatched junction bases: 2. For the CDR3, the DNA is TGTGCCAGCAGCTTGGACGGGGGGGGCTACAATGAGCAGTTCTTC. This codes for CASSLDGGGYNEQFF.

The chain uses TRBV11-2 and TRBJ1-4; the D is unclear. Germline loops: CDR1 SGHAT, CDR2 FQNNGV. Trimming stripped 4 bases from V and 0 bases from J, with 6 bases between. The CDR3 consists of 14 residues. Here the CDR3 reads CASSSSATNEKLFF. CDR3 nucleotide sequence: TGTGCCAGCAGCTCTAGTGCAACTAATGAAAAACTGTTTTTT. The whole variable domain, filled in from reference TRBV11-2 and TRBJ1-4, reads EAGVAQSPRYKIIEKRQSVAFWCNPISGHATLYWYQQILGQGPKLLIQFQNNGVVDDSQLPKDRFSAERLKGVDSTLKIQPAKLEDSAVYLCASSSSATNEKLFFGSGTQLSVL.

The chain uses TRBV29-1 and TRBJ1-5; D is unclear. The CDR3 runs to 13 residues. The germline V gene has CDR1 SQVTM and CDR2 ANQGSEA. Trimming removed 1 base from V and 3 bases from J, with 7 bases in between. CDR3 in DNA: TGCAGCGTTGAAGGGCAGAACAATCAGCCCCAGCATTTT. The encoded protein is CSVEGQNNQPQHF.

The chain employs TRBV19 and TRBJ1-5; D ambiguous. V dropped 5 bases and J dropped 3 bases, with 8 bases sitting between them. CDR1 and CDR2 (germline): LNHDA, SQIVND (reference sequence). CDR3 length: 13 amino acids. CDR3 sequence (DNA): TGTGCCAGTAGTGCTATTCTCAATCAGCCCCAGCATTTT. This encodes CASSAILNQPQHF. The full variable domain, in which reference TRBV19 and TRBJ1-5 provide the parts outside the CDR3, is DGGITQSPKYLFRKEGQNVTLSCEQNLNHDAMYWYRQDPGQGLRLIYYSQIVNDFQKGDIAEGYSVSREKKESFPLTVTSAQKNPTAFYLCASSAILNQPQHFGDGTRLSIL.

The gene calls are TRBV28 and TRBJ1-2, with 10 positions matching TRBD1. The germline gives CDR1 MDHEN, CDR2 SYDVKM. V was clipped by 4 bases and J by 8 bases; unmatched bases: 10. The CDR3 totals 15 residues. This CDR3 reads CASSSVATGGVGYTF. The CDR3 bases are TGTGCCAGCAGTTCCGTTGCGACAGGGGGCGTGGGCTACACCTTC.

J is TRBJ2-2 and V is TRBV7-9; D not resolved. Germline V gives CDR1 SEHNR, CDR2 FQNEAQ (reference sequence). The CDR3 sequence is 12 residues long. V was shortened by 6 bases and J by 2 bases, with 4 bases between the two germline ends. The CDR3: CASSSNTGELFF. For the CDR3, the DNA is TGTGCCAGCAGTTCAAACACCGGGGAGCTGTTTTTT.